The subject of this entry is one T cell receptor (beta chain). Its cognate antigen has yet to be identified. One base away there is no much larger clone; base qualities are not given. The CDR3 numbers 16 residues from cysteine through phenylalanine. The entry retains the CDR3 DNA only, 48 bases that are in frame from base 1. V loses 0 bases at its end and J loses 1 base; junction bases beyond the gene matches: 4. Sequences SGHDT (CDR1) and YYEEEE (CDR2) are obtained from the germline V gene. Whole blood was collected in K2EDTA tubes by collaborating institutions according to the institutions' own protocols. Collaborator samples were shipped for TCRbeta analysis as frozen whole blood, isolated PBMCs, or DNA extracted from either sample type. TCRbeta CDR3 regions were amplified from genomic DNA by means of the immunoSEQ Assay, a bias-controlled multiplex PCR. As for the authors' bioinformatics: Within the assay, amplification of reference gene primers was used to estimate how many nucleated cells each sample contained. To quantify the absolute abundance of each unique TCRbeta CDR3 rearrangement, sequence reads were collapsed and filtered. For each sample, productive Simpson clonality was calculated as the square root of Simpson's diversity index across productive rearrangements. TCRdb obtained this table from immuneACCESS and retained in-frame rearrangements with V and J assigned. These tables miss some clones; where compared with another copy, unresolved V genes account for less than half of the shortfall, and the remainder is unexplained. V and J calls and clone size follow that table, whereas D and trimming were derived from the DNA. The sample table shows about 300,000 clones, and more than 75% are seen once. The ten largest make up 1% to 1.5% of the sample.

The record originates from a study of blood T cell repertoires in COVID-19 (dated by TCRdb to the early 2020s). A note on the overall study: Samples from collaborators originated in the United States, Italy and Spain and spanned both the acute and convalescent phases of COVID-19. The material from the prospective study consisted of cDNA or gDNA derived from T cells, B-cell-depleted T cells, or PBMCs. Deeply sampled blood TCRbeta repertoires from subjects exposed to, actively infected with, or recovered from COVID-19 were included in the dataset. The repertoires were released in a freely available public database intended as a resource for research on the immune response to SARS-CoV-2. The samples were drawn from the first 160 participants of the ongoing ImmuneRACE study and from 1,254 subjects provided by 6 global collaborators. A de-identified subject ID, COVID-19 status, age in years and sex were almost always included in the sample metadata. HLA class I and class II types, where available, came from metadata supplied by the sample provider rather than from assay-based typing. Paper-wide results and their limitations: The quantity of clinical and demographic metadata differed by source and by participant and was supplied without curation.

The chain uses TRBV5-6 and TRBJ1-5, with 7 bases aligning to TRBD1. The specimen sequenced was peripheral blood. This receptor was obtained from a man aged 65-85 years with acute or convalescent COVID-19. The CDR3: CASSLAGQLSNQPQHF. The DNA sequence follows: TGTGCCAGCAGCTTGGCGGGACAGCTCAGCAATCAGCCCCAGCATTTT.